The clone carrying this T cell receptor beta chain was counted between two and nine times. Its specificity is not known. The sample comes from a study of vaccination and CD4 T cells after COVID-19. Study-wide context: Nasal swab PCR identified SARS-CoV-2 in the convalescent patients, of whom roughly nine were mild and one severe.

Treatment given: approximately 10-day PBMC culture with coronavirus spike peptide pools or control peptides (ViraFEST assay). The Oncomine TCR Beta short-read assay generated sequence data from the DNA of cultured CD4+ T cells. Investigators isolated genomic DNA from cultured CD4+ T cells. TCRdb reprocessed the PCR reads via MiXCR and lists one record per CDR3 protein. The sample consists of about 16,000 distinct CDR3 sequences, 45% to 60% of them appearing once. Trimming shortened V by 7 bases and J by 4 bases, and 10 bases separated the two germline ends. CDR3 length: 12 amino acids. Germline lookup yields CDR1 DFQATT and CDR2 SNEGSKA (reference sequence).

The sample consisted of CD4+ T cells from blood, cultured in vitro, taken before SARS-CoV-2 vaccination. The chain has TRBV20-1 and TRBJ2-2; D possibly corresponds to TRBD2 (5 bases). The TCR originated in a human donor who had recovered from COVID-19. This chain's CDR3 is CSGERSTGELFF. DNA for the CDR3: TGCAGTGGGGAGAGATCCACCGGGGAGCTGTTTTTT.